Detailed here is one T cell receptor beta chain. These data come from a study of cytomegalovirus exposure and HLA in healthy donors. Germline lookup yields CDR1 SGHNT and CDR2 YYREEE (reference sequence). Unmatched junction bases numbered 4, after V lost 5 bases and J lost 7 bases. CDR3 length: 12 amino acids. The PCR ran on 60 Vbeta and 13 Jbeta primers. Authors' analysis steps: Among the unique TCR beta chains that a later analysis counted, roughly 80 million in all, roughly 9.9 million were shared. Some clones are missing from TCRdb's copy, which holds only in-frame ones; the method was immunoSEQ multiplex PCR. The V and J calls and clone size come from that table; D and trimming were worked out from the DNA. This sample yields approximately 140,000 clones, of which 55% to 80% are seen a single time; roughly 1.3% belongs to the top ten.

This clonotype was sampled from a middle-aged woman in good health and CMV-seronegative. The material sequenced was PBMCs. The gene calls are TRBV5-4 and TRBJ1-2, with 8 bases matching TRBD1. The CDR3 DNA follows: TGTGCCAGCAGGACAGGGGAGGGTGGCTACACCTTC. Translation gives CASRTGEGGYTF.